The 8 T cell receptor beta chains presented below share a single source sample, sequenced in a study of blood T cell repertoires in COVID-19. Profiled with immunoSEQ multiplex PCR; TCRdb holds only in-frame clones, not every one. This table has some 390,000 clones, over 75% appearing once. The sample consisted of peripheral blood. These receptors originate from a woman between 40 and 50 years old with COVID-19, enrolled during active disease.

This rearrangement joins TRBV7-2 to TRBJ1-1; no reliable D call. The CDR3 length is 11 residues. Germline-derived CDR1 and CDR2 are SGHTA and FQGNSA. Trimming took 5 bases from V and 3 from J, leaving 4 bases between them. The CDR3: CASSPDTEAFF. The DNA of the CDR3 is TGTGCCAGCAGCCCTGACACTGAAGCTTTCTTT.

The chain employs TRBV5-6 and TRBJ1-4; D might be TRBD1 (5 bases). This CDR3 has 13 residues. CDR1 is SGHDT, CDR2 YYEEEE, per germline. V was cut by 4 bases and J by 13 bases, with 17 bases left in between. CDR3 coding DNA: TGTGCCAGCAGCCCTACGGGGGACCCAGGACTGTTTTTT. It specifies CASSPTGDPGLFF.

This clone was recorded a few times. The chain carries TRBV6-2 or TRBV6-3 and TRBJ1-2, with D perhaps TRBD1 (6 bases). This CDR3 is 18 amino acids long. Germline V lookup: CDR1 MNHEY, CDR2 SVGEGT. Deletions cut 0 bases from V and 0 bases from J, with 17 bases between. The CDR3 DNA reads as TGTGCCAGCAGTTACTCGATCCATCGGGGGGCTACTAACTATGGCTACACCTTC. Translated: CASSYSIHRGATNYGYTF.

The chain carries TRBV2 and TRBJ1-1; perhaps TRBD1 as D (6 bases). Germline V gives CDR1 SNHLY, CDR2 FYNNEI. This CDR3 region has 13 residues. V lost 5 bases, J lost 5 bases, and 12 bases lay in between. The CDR3 DNA follows: TGTGCCAGCAGTAAAGAGGGGGGGACTGAAGCTTTCTTT. Amino acids: CASSKEGGTEAFF.

A single count supports this clone. The CDR3, as DNA: TGTGCCAGCAGCATCACAGGACAGGGTTACACTGAAGCTTTCTTT. It yields the protein CASSITGQGYTEAFF. The V gene is TRBV11-2, the J gene TRBJ1-1, with TRBD1 identical over 8 bases. The CDR3 is 15 residues long. Unmatched junction bases numbered 8, after V lost 5 bases and J lost 3 bases. Germline lookup yields CDR1 SGHAT and CDR2 FQNNGV.

The genes are TRBV9 and TRBJ2-3; 7 bases line up with TRBD2. The CDR3 is 19 residues long. J lost 0 bases, V lost 2 bases, and 15 bases had no gene match. The V gene's germline CDR1 is SGDLS and CDR2 YYNGEE. The CDR3 here is CASSVRLGGEHTSTDTQYF. Written as DNA, the CDR3 is TGTGCCAGCAGCGTGAGGTTGGGGGGGGAGCACACTAGCACAGATACGCAGTATTTT.

This chain joins TRBV6-5 and TRBJ2-7, with D possibly being TRBD2 (5 bases). The V gene lost 2 bases and the J gene lost 4 bases, with 6 bases spanning the gap. From germline, CDR1 is MNHEY and CDR2 SVGAGI. The CDR3 is 12 amino acids. CDR3 coding DNA: TGTGCCAGCAGTTACCCGGGGTACGAGCAGTACTTC. Amino acid sequence: CASSYPGYEQYF.

The rearrangement uses TRBV7-2 and TRBJ2-1; 9 bases are shared with TRBD2. Germline loops: CDR1 SGHTA, CDR2 FQGNSA. The CDR3 consists of 15 residues. V was pared by 2 bases and J by 4 bases, with 3 bases of the junction left unmatched. CDR3 residues: CASSLIAGAYNEQFF. The CDR3 bases are TGTGCCAGCAGCTTAATAGCGGGAGCTTACAATGAGCAGTTCTTC. The full variable domain, its missing parts supplied by reference TRBV7-2 and TRBJ2-1, is GAGVSQSPSNKVTEKGKDVELRCDPISGHTALYWYRQSLGQGLEFLIYFQGNSAPDKSGLPSDRFSAERTGGSVSTLTIQRTQQEDSAVYLCASSLIAGAYNEQFFGPGTRLTVL.